The 18 T cell receptor beta chains below were found in one sample sequenced in a study of T-cell memory formation after mild COVID-19. TCRdb re-called the 5' RACE reads through MiXCR, storing one row per CDR3 protein. The sample holds 550,000 to 650,000 distinct CDR3 sequences, 15% to 20% seen once. The sequenced sample consisted of PBMCs or a T cell subset sorted from them (not recorded which). Every receptor here comes from an adult woman who had mild COVID-19 (a few samples of this study predate the infection). Cell type and time point are not known.

This clonotype came up a few times. The genes are TRBV11-2 and TRBJ2-1; a possible D gene is TRBD2 (6 bases). Deletions cut 5 bases from V and 3 bases from J, with 17 bases between. The CDR3 contains 16 residues. CDR1 SGHAT and CDR2 FQNNGV come from the germline V gene. This chain's CDR3 is CASSPWGGIHYNEQFF. In DNA form, the CDR3 reads TGTGCCAGCAGCCCCTGGGGCGGGATACACTACAATGAGCAGTTCTTC.

The chain combines TRBV5-4 with TRBJ2-7; either TRBD1 or TRBD2 may fit D (5 bases each). From germline, CDR1 is SGHNT and CDR2 YYREEE (reference sequence). The CDR3 is 14 residues long. The V end lost 3 bases, the J end lost 0 bases, and 10 bases lay between the germline ends. CDR3 sequence reads: CASSSVGASYEQYF. CDR3 nucleotides: TGTGCCAGCAGCTCCGTCGGGGCCTCCTACGAGCAGTACTTC.

V is TRBV7-7 and J is TRBJ1-1; D perhaps matches TRBD1 (6 bases). Germline-derived CDR1 and CDR2 are SSHAT and FNYEAQ (reference sequence). The CDR3 consists of 12 residues. CDR3 region: CVLRGRRTEAFF. CDR3 bases: TGTGTTCTCAGGGGTAGGAGGACTGAAGCTTTCTTT.

The chain recombines TRBV5-5 with TRBJ2-1; the D gene is possibly TRBD1 (6 bases). Trimming shortened V by 4 bases and J by 9 bases, and 11 bases separated the two germline ends. The CDR3 is made up of 12 amino acids. The germline gives CDR1 SGHKS, CDR2 YYEKEE (reference sequence). CDR3 in amino acids: CASSEQGTEQFF. The CDR3 DNA follows: TGTGCCAGCAGCGAGCAGGGGACTGAGCAGTTCTTC.

The sample holds many counts of this clonotype. The chain uses TRBV28 and TRBJ2-7, with TRBD2 matching over 12 bases. The length of the CDR3 is 15 residues. Unmatched junction bases numbered 5, after V lost 2 bases and J lost 6 bases. Germline V gives CDR1 MDHEN, CDR2 SYDVKM. The CDR3: CASSLGGTSGFEQYF. Here the CDR3 DNA reads TGTGCCAGCAGTTTAGGCGGGACTAGCGGGTTCGAGCAGTACTTC.

This sequence joins TRBV7-6 and TRBJ2-2; 8 bases map to TRBD1. The germline V gene encodes CDR1 SGHVS and CDR2 FNYEAQ. V lost 4 bases, J lost 5 bases, and 9 bases stayed unmatched. The CDR3 loop spans 16 amino acids. The DNA of the CDR3 is TGTGCCAGCAGCTCAACAGGGGGACCGGGTACCGGGGAGCTGTTTTTT. It translates to CASSSTGGPGTGELFF.

This clonotype has more than one count but fewer than ten. The rearrangement links TRBV18 to TRBJ2-7; D unresolved. The CDR3 has 14 residues. Trimming took off 3 bases at V and 4 bases at J, with 13 bases between the two ends. Germline assignment: CDR1 KGHSH and CDR2 LQKENI. DNA of the CDR3: TGTGCCAGCTCACCCGCGGCGCAGGTATACGAGCAGTACTTC. Its translation: CASSPAAQVYEQYF. The full variable domain, completed using reference TRBV18 and TRBJ2-7, is NAGVMQNPRHLVRRRGQEARLRCSPMKGHSHVYWYRQLPEEGLKFMVYLQKENIIDESGMPKERFSAEFPKEGPSILRIQQVVRGDSAAYFCASSPAAQVYEQYFGPGTRLTVT.

This clonotype was counted many times. The V call is TRBV9, the J call TRBJ2-1, with 8 bases fitting TRBD2. Germline-derived CDR1 and CDR2 are SGDLS and YYNGEE. Trimming cost V 3 bases and J 10 bases; bases outside gene matches: 12. This CDR3 is built from 15 residues. The CDR3 nucleotides are TGTGCCAGCAGCGAATGTACGGGGGGGCCTTGCGAGCAGTTCTTC. It codes for CASSECTGGPCEQFF.

This clonotype was counted only a few times. The CDR3 nucleotides read TGTGCCAGCGGGACTAGCGGGGCCTACGAGCAGTACTTC. It translates to CASGTSGAYEQYF. The chain employs TRBV12-3 or TRBV12-4 and TRBJ2-7, with 13 bases fitting TRBD2. CDR3 length equals 13 residues. With 8 bases clipped from V and 2 bases from J, the junction kept 0 bases outside the gene matches.

This clonotype showed up just a few times. This chain links TRBV9 with TRBJ2-7; a weak D match, TRBD2 (5 bases). The CDR3 loop spans 15 amino acids. Trimming took off 1 base at V and 2 bases at J, with 13 bases between the two ends. CDR1 is SGDLS and CDR2 is YYNGEE in the germline V gene. In nucleotides, the CDR3 is TGTGCCAGCAGCGTAAGCTGGACGGGAACCTACGAGCAGTACTTC. Its translation is CASSVSWTGTYEQYF. Supplemented by reference TRBV9 and TRBJ2-7, the full variable domain reads DSGVTQTPKHLITATGQRVTLRCSPRSGDLSVYWYQQSLDQGLQFLIQYYNGEERAKGNILERFSAQQFPDLHSELNLSSLELGDSALYFCASSVSWTGTYEQYFGPGTRLTVT.

V is TRBV12-3 or TRBV12-4 and J is TRBJ2-7; D is perhaps TRBD2 (6 bases). Trimming cost V 7 bases and J 3 bases, with 16 bases left between them. The length of the CDR3 is 14 residues. The CDR3 here is CASTPSTGDYEQYF. The CDR3, as DNA: TGTGCCAGCACTCCCTCAACGGGGGACTACGAGCAGTACTTC.

This clonotype was found a few times. The rearrangement links TRBV20-1 to TRBJ1-6, with D uncertain. The germline V gene encodes CDR1 DFQATT and CDR2 SNEGSKA (reference sequence). This CDR3 has 14 amino acids. V lost 6 bases and J lost 5, with 14 bases in between. The CDR3 region is CSARIGRNNSPLHF. The CDR3 nucleotides are TGCAGTGCCCGAATTGGAAGGAATAATTCACCCCTCCACTTT.

This rearrangement joins TRBV5-1 to TRBJ2-7; 10 positions agree with TRBD1. J lost 3 bases, V lost 4 bases, and 13 bases had no gene match. Germline V CDR1 and CDR2: SGHRS, YFSETQ. The CDR3 is 17 residues long. The CDR3 DNA follows: TGCGCCAGCAGCCTTGCACTATCCGGGACAGGGGACTACGAGCAGTACTTC. This encodes CASSLALSGTGDYEQYF.

The gene calls are TRBV5-1 and TRBJ1-2; TRBD1 might be the D (6 bases). V gave up 0 bases and J gave up 4 bases, with 13 bases separating them. The CDR3 extends over 15 amino acids. The germline V gene has CDR1 SGHRS and CDR2 YFSETQ. The CDR3 loop reads CASSLVGDTFYGYTF. The CDR3 bases are TGCGCCAGCAGCTTGGTAGGGGACACATTCTATGGCTACACCTTC.

This clonotype was detected ten times or more. The chain's CDR3 is CAIQGSNQETQYF. The DNA for the CDR3 is TGTGCCATCCAAGGGAGTAATCAAGAGACCCAGTACTTC. The chain joins TRBV10-3 to TRBJ2-5; a weak D match, TRBD2 (5 bases). Germline CDR1 reads ENHRY; CDR2 reads SYGVKD. This CDR3 is 13 amino acids long. Deletions cut 8 bases from V and 2 bases from J, with 12 bases between.

The rearrangement joins TRBV29-1 to TRBJ2-2, with TRBD1 identical over 7 bases. Trimming cost V 7 bases and J 0 bases; bases outside gene matches: 8. This CDR3 has 15 residues. Germline lookup yields CDR1 SQVTM and CDR2 ANQGSEA. CDR3 sequence reads: CSAATGTANTGELFF. For the CDR3, the DNA is TGCAGCGCCGCTACCGGGACAGCGAACACCGGGGAGCTGTTTTTT.

This clonotype has just a few counts. This rearrangement joins TRBV4-1 to TRBJ2-7, with 7 nucleotides matching TRBD1. V was clipped by 1 base and J by 1 base; unmatched bases: 4. The CDR3 runs to 15 residues. Germline assignment: CDR1 MGHRA and CDR2 YSYEKL. In DNA, the CDR3 is TGCGCCAGCAGCCAAGGTCCAGGGGGTTCCTACGAGCAGTACTTC. Protein sequence: CASSQGPGGSYEQYF.

This clonotype was counted only a few times. The chain combines TRBV20-1 with TRBJ1-2, with unresolved D. V lost 3 bases and J 0 bases, leaving 8 bases between the germline ends. The CDR3 has 13 amino acids. Germline values: CDR1 DFQATT, CDR2 SNEGSKA (reference sequence). Written as DNA, the CDR3 is TGCAGTGCTAGGGACGTTACTAACTATGGCTACACCTTC. Translation gives CSARDVTNYGYTF.